The rows below give T cell receptor beta chains drawn from one sample of a study of OX40 agonist ivuxolimab in advanced cancers. Method: immunoSEQ multiplex PCR; TCRdb's copy keeps in-frame clones and lacks some. The sample lists about 48,000 clones, about 81% occurring once. The sample here was CD4+ or CD8+ T cells sorted from blood, taken in a trial of the OX40 agonist ivuxolimab. These receptors all stem from an adult with an advanced solid tumor such as melanoma, head and neck, liver or kidney cancer. Each CDR3 is given with its conserved first and last residue. The D gene is left open where the match is weak. Rows may omit the clone size; those that give it use once, few, many or a size class.

J,V,D,size,DNA,CDR3
TRBJ2-1,TRBV11-2,TRBD2,NA,TGTGCCAGCAGCTTAAGCTGGACTAGCGGGGGGGAGCAGTTCTTC,CASSLSWTSGGEQFF
TRBJ2-1,TRBV29-1,NA,NA,TGCAGCGCCAAGGCGGCGCGGGATCGGGATGAGCAGTTCTTC,CSAKAARDRDEQFF
TRBJ1-1,TRBV27,TRBD1,NA,TGTGCCAGCAGTCCCCAAAGACAGGGCGCTGAAGCTTTCTTT,CASSPQRQGAEAFF
TRBJ2-1,TRBV9,TRBD1,NA,TGTGCCAGCAGCGGGAGACCGGGACAGGGGATAGACAATGAGCAGTTCTTC,CASSGRPGQGIDNEQFF
TRBJ2-2,TRBV13,NA,NA,TGTGCCGGCAGCTTCGACGGGGAGCTGTTTTTT,CAGSFDGELFF
TRBJ1-1,TRBV7-8,NA,NA,TGTGCCAGCAGCTTATCCCCAGGGAACACTGAAGCTTTCTTT,CASSLSPGNTEAFF
TRBJ1-5,TRBV5-5,NA,NA,TGTGCCAGCAGCTTGGCCGGCAGGGGCCAGCCCCAGCATTTT,CASSLAGRGQPQHF
TRBJ2-7,TRBV6-1,NA,NA,TGTGCCAGCAGAATCGGCGGATCCTACGAGCAGTACTTC,CASRIGGSYEQYF
TRBJ2-5,TRBV5-4,TRBD2,NA,TGTGCCAGCAGCCCCGGGACTAGTTTTTTCTTGGAGACCCAGTACTTC,CASSPGTSFFLETQYF
TRBJ1-1,TRBV29-1,NA,NA,TGCAGCGTTGGGGCGGGGGGCGCTTCGGGGAAAGCTTTCTTT,CSVGAGGASGKAFF
TRBJ2-2,TRBV4-2,TRBD2,NA,TGTGCCAGCAGCCAAGAGCGGGAGGGAGGCCCCGCGACCGGGGAGCTGTTTTTT,CASSQEREGGPATGELFF
TRBJ1-1,TRBV4-1,NA,NA,TGCGCCAGCAGCGGGTTGGGTGCTTTCTTT,CASSGLGAFF
TRBJ2-7,TRBV11-2,NA,NA,TGTGCCAGCAGCTTAGATCGAGAATCCGAGCAGTACTTC,CASSLDRESEQYF
TRBJ2-3,TRBV6-5,NA,NA,TGTGCCAGCAGCTACGCCCTAAGGACAGATACGCAGTATTTT,CASSYALRTDTQYF
TRBJ2-1,TRBV9,NA,once,TGTGCCAGCAGTGGGCTGACTGTTTACAATGAGCAGTTCTTC,CASSGLTVYNEQFF
TRBJ2-3,TRBV5-1,NA,once,TGCGCCAGCAGCCCGAACCCAGGTGATACGCAGTATTTT,CASSPNPGDTQYF
TRBJ2-1,TRBV6-4,NA,NA,TGTGCCAGCAGTGCCGCCTCCAGCTCCTACAATGAGCAGTTCTTC,CASSAASSSYNEQFF
TRBJ2-5,TRBV2,NA,NA,TGTGCCAGCAGTGGGGGTAGGCTACCAAACCAAGAGACCCAGTACTTC,CASSGGRLPNQETQYF
TRBJ1-2,TRBV7-2,TRBD1,NA,TGTGCCAGCAGCACAGGGGGGTACTATGGCTACACCTTC,CASSTGGYYGYTF
TRBJ2-7,TRBV6-5,TRBD1,NA,TGTGCCAGCAGTGACAGGGGCCTTAACGAGCAGTACTTC,CASSDRGLNEQYF
TRBJ2-7,TRBV6-5,TRBD2,NA,TGTGCCAGCAGTTACTCGACTAGCGGGACCTACGAGCAGTACTTC,CASSYSTSGTYEQYF
TRBJ1-3,TRBV5-4,TRBD1,NA,TGTGCCAGCAGCTTTGACAGGGGATTCTCTGGAAACACCATATATTTT,CASSFDRGFSGNTIYF
TRBJ2-5,TRBV4-1,NA,NA,TGCGCCAGCAGCACTCGATTGGGGCTGGAGACCCAGTACTTC,CASSTRLGLETQYF
TRBJ1-2,TRBV7-2,NA,NA,TGTGCCAGCAGCTTAGTCTCGGGGGGCGCAGATGGCTACACCTTC,CASSLVSGGADGYTF
TRBJ1-5,TRBV19,TRBD1,NA,TGTGCCAGTAGTCCGCTGCAGGGGGCGCCGGGCAATCAGCCCCAGCATTTT,CASSPLQGAPGNQPQHF
TRBJ1-2,TRBV6-5,TRBD1,NA,TGTGCCAGCAGTTACTCGGGACAGGGCGGCTATGGCTACACCTTC,CASSYSGQGGYGYTF
TRBJ2-3,TRBV12-5,NA,NA,TGTGCTAGTGGTTTGACAAAAGACGGACAGTCCCCCTTACGGGAGTTTACAGATACGCAGTATTTT,CASGLTKDGQSPLREFTDTQYF
TRBJ1-6,TRBV30,NA,NA,TGTGCCTGGATGACCGGGGGGCGCCGGTCACCCCTCCACTTT,CAWMTGGRRSPLHF
TRBJ2-1,TRBV7-6,NA,NA,TGTGCCAGCAGCCCGTCATTCGGGAGAGCTTGGAATGAGCAGTTCTTC,CASSPSFGRAWNEQFF
TRBJ1-5,TRBV28,NA,NA,TGTGCCGCCTCACGTAGGGGTGGCAATCAGCCCCAGCATTTT,CAASRRGGNQPQHF
TRBJ2-7,TRBV9,TRBD2,NA,TGTGCCAGCAGCGTCGGGACTAGCGGGATATACGAGCAGTACTTC,CASSVGTSGIYEQYF
TRBJ2-1,TRBV5-4,NA,NA,TGTGCCAGCAGCTTGGCGGCGCGGGGTTACAATGAGCAGTTCTTC,CASSLAARGYNEQFF
TRBJ2-1,TRBV11-2,NA,NA,TGTGCCAGCAGCTTAGAGAAGGCGGAGCAGTTCTTC,CASSLEKAEQFF
TRBJ1-5,TRBV19,NA,NA,TGTGCCAGTAGTCAGACAAATAATCAGCCCCAGCATTTT,CASSQTNNQPQHF
TRBJ1-1,TRBV4-1,NA,NA,TGCGCCAGCAGCCCATTACCTCCGAGGGCTACCAACACTGAAGCTTTCTTT,CASSPLPPRATNTEAFF
TRBJ1-3,TRBV7-9,NA,once,TGTGCCAGCAGCTTAGTAGGGGGGTCCTCTGGAAACACCATATATTTT,CASSLVGGSSGNTIYF
TRBJ1-5,TRBV4-3,NA,NA,TGCGCCAGCAGCCAAGAAATTGGCCAGCCCCAGCATTTT,CASSQEIGQPQHF
TRBJ2-2,TRBV4-3,TRBD1,NA,TGCGCCAGCAGCCAAAGACAGGGGCCGCACACCGGGGAGCTGTTTTTT,CASSQRQGPHTGELFF
TRBJ2-1,TRBV10-3,NA,few,TGTGCCACCCACCCTGGTGGTGCAAGTAATGAGCAGTTCTTC,CATHPGGASNEQFF